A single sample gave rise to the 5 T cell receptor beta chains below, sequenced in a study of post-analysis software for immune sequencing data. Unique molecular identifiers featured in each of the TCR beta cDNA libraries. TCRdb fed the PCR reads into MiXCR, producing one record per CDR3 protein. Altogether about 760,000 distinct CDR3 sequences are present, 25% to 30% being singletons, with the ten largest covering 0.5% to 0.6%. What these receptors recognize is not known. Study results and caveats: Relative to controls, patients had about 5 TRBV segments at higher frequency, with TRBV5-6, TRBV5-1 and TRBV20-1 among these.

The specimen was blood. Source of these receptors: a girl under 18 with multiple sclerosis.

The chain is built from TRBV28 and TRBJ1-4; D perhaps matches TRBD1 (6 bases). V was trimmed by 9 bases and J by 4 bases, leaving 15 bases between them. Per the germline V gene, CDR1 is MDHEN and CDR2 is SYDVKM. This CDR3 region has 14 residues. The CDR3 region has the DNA TGTGCCAGTGGACGGACAGTGTTTAATGAAAAACTGTTTTTT. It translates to CASGRTVFNEKLFF.

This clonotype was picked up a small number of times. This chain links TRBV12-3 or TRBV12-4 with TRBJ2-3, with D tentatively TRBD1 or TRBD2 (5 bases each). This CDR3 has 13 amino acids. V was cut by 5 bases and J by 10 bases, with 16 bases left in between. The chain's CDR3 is CASSPPGPGSQYF. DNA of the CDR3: TGTGCCAGCAGTCCCCCGGGGCCGGGATCGCAGTATTTT.

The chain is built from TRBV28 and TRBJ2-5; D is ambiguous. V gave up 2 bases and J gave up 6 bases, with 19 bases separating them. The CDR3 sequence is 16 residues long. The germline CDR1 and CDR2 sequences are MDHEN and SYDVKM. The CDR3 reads CASSLGGDGLWKTQYF. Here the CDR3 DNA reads TGTGCCAGCAGTTTAGGCGGCGACGGCCTTTGGAAGACCCAGTACTTC.

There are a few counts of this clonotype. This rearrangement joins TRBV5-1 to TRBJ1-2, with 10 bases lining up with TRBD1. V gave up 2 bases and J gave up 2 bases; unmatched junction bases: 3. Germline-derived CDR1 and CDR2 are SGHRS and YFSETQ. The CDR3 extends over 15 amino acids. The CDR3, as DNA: TGCGCCAGCAGCTTTGGGACAGGGGAAAACTATGGCTACACCTTC. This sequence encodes CASSFGTGENYGYTF.

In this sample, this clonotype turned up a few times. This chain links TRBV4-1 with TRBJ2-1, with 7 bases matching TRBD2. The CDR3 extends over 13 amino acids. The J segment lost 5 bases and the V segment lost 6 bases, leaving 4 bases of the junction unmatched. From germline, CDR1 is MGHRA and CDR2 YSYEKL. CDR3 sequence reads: CASRRSGNNEQFF. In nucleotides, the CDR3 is TGCGCCAGCAGGAGAAGCGGGAACAATGAGCAGTTCTTC.